A selection of T cell receptor beta chains follows, all from one sample in a study of cytomegalovirus exposure and HLA in healthy donors. Profiling relied on immunoSEQ multiplex PCR, and the TCRdb table lists in-frame clones only, not all of them. Altogether fewer than 300,000 clones are present, around 87% being singletons, with the ten largest covering about 0.86%. What was sequenced was PBMCs. The source is a young woman in good health and CMV-seronegative. CDR3s include the opening cysteine and the closing phenylalanine or tryptophan. Each record gives: J gene, V gene, CDR3 protein.

J: TRBJ2-5
V: TRBV28
CDR3: CASSPGTVEKETQYF

J: TRBJ2-7
V: TRBV10-1
CDR3: CASRTPGQTTYEQYF

J: TRBJ1-4
V: TRBV25-1
CDR3: CASSGGTGGEKLFF

J: TRBJ1-3
V: TRBV7-9
CDR3: CASSWRQGGNTIYF

J: TRBJ1-1
V: TRBV19
CDR3: CASSMRRTLNTEAFF

J: TRBJ1-6
V: TRBV30
CDR3: CAWGAGQGWQPLHF

J: TRBJ2-7
V: TRBV10-2
CDR3: CASSGAGGLDEQYF

J: TRBJ1-5
V: TRBV28
CDR3: CASSFSQPQHF

J: TRBJ1-1
V: TRBV10-2
CDR3: CATQRAGNTEAFF

J: TRBJ1-4
V: TRBV30
CDR3: CAWSVDRGLWATNEKLFF

J: TRBJ2-7
V: TRBV27
CDR3: CASSTRLLPYEQYF

J: TRBJ2-1
V: TRBV4-1
CDR3: CASSLGTSGNNEQFF

J: TRBJ2-1
V: TRBV9
CDR3: CASAVRDSYNEQFF

J: TRBJ1-5
V: TRBV30
CDR3: CAWSLGTGPQPQHF

J: TRBJ2-3
V: TRBV5-1
CDR3: CASSPRSGRKTTDTQYF

J: TRBJ2-7
V: TRBV27
CDR3: CASSLRQGNHYEQYF

J: TRBJ1-4
V: TRBV28
CDR3: CASSFLSRGGEKLFF

J: TRBJ2-1
V: TRBV11-2
CDR3: CASSSRTGGLGNEQFF

J: TRBJ2-1
V: TRBV6-5
CDR3: CASSYTTTLAGGEQFF

J: TRBJ2-1
V: TRBV5-4
CDR3: CASSLVASGLTGQFF

J: TRBJ2-7
V: TRBV5-3
CDR3: CARSGGRDIRIYEQYF

J: TRBJ2-1
V: TRBV18
CDR3: CASSPDRDAQFF

J: TRBJ2-1
V: TRBV4-1
CDR3: CASSQGQDPWEEQFF

J: TRBJ1-2
V: TRBV15
CDR3: CATSKTQGADYGYTF

J: TRBJ1-2
V: TRBV14
CDR3: CASSRTGNYGYTF

J: TRBJ2-1
V: TRBV5-6
CDR3: CASSSQGLGEQFF

J: TRBJ2-7
V: TRBV4-1
CDR3: CASSQGTLGLAGDEQYF

J: TRBJ1-1
V: TRBV4-3
CDR3: CASSQGGFHEAFF

J: TRBJ1-1
V: TRBV15
CDR3: CATTPGGDRDVSTEAFF

J: TRBJ2-1
V: TRBV6-5
CDR3: CASRQLAGVYNEQFF

J: TRBJ2-3
V: TRBV4-3
CDR3: CASSHPAQGDTQYF

J: TRBJ2-1
V: TRBV9
CDR3: CASSVSGRNEQFF

J: TRBJ2-5
V: TRBV27
CDR3: CASSLSGYQETQYF

J: TRBJ2-5
V: TRBV12-5
CDR3: CASGLVLSRSPSARGETQYF

J: TRBJ1-6
V: TRBV7-9
CDR3: CASKADSSYNSPLHF

J: TRBJ1-1
V: TRBV29-1
CDR3: CSVERQLNTEAFF

J: TRBJ2-1
V: TRBV2
CDR3: CASGLTIKQFF

J: TRBJ2-2
V: TRBV6-5
CDR3: CASSYDSVSRSGLFF

J: TRBJ1-2
V: TRBV28
CDR3: CASVGGDGYTF

J: TRBJ1-1
V: TRBV7-2
CDR3: CASSWGLLGTEAFF

J: TRBJ1-2
V: TRBV28
CDR3: CASSRQGLAYGYTF

J: TRBJ1-1
V: TRBV7-6
CDR3: CASSLQTGSNTEAFF

J: TRBJ2-3
V: TRBV5-1
CDR3: CASRPSGSPGTDTQYF

J: TRBJ1-4
V: TRBV4-3
CDR3: CASGEAIRDEKLFF

J: TRBJ2-7
V: TRBV19
CDR3: CASSLLAGEGEQYF

J: TRBJ1-2
V: TRBV25-1
CDR3: CASRSSGAFGYTF

J: TRBJ2-1
V: TRBV29-1
CDR3: CSVGRQGYYNEQFF

J: TRBJ2-7
V: TRBV7-2
CDR3: CASSEPSGRSYEQYF

J: TRBJ2-7
V: TRBV5-4
CDR3: CASSSGTSGPYEQYF

J: TRBJ1-2
V: TRBV2
CDR3: CASSEDRGTYYGYTF

J: TRBJ2-7
V: TRBV7-9
CDR3: CASSLTEQGRQYF

J: TRBJ1-5
V: TRBV11-2
CDR3: CASSLDRFNQPQHF

J: TRBJ1-1
V: TRBV10-1
CDR3: CASRGQLNTEAFF

J: TRBJ2-2
V: TRBV5-4
CDR3: CASTIQGLNTGELFF

J: TRBJ1-4
V: TRBV5-5
CDR3: CASSLVSSNEKLFF

J: TRBJ1-2
V: TRBV7-9
CDR3: CASSLETGLGYTF

J: TRBJ2-2
V: TRBV28
CDR3: CASNPGTYTGELFF